This T cell receptor beta chain was found in a study of blood T cell repertoires in COVID-19. Study context: Donors in the United States, Italy and Spain gave samples during acute or convalescent COVID-19. PBMCs, B-cell-depleted T cells, or T cells provided the cDNA or gDNA that made up the material.

Only in-frame clones appear in the TCRdb table, and some are missing; sequencing was by immunoSEQ multiplex PCR. The sample lists approximately 300,000 clones, 90% seen once, with roughly 4.3% in the top ten. Germline V lookup: CDR1 SGHRS, CDR2 YFSETQ. CDR3 size: 13 residues. Trimming left V 5 bases short and J 6 bases short, with 11 bases between. The receptor was derived from a woman aged 18 to 35 with acute COVID-19. Sequenced material: PBMCs or T cells enriched from blood (not recorded which). The chain has TRBV5-1 and TRBJ1-4, with D possibly matching TRBD1 (5 bases). CDR3 in amino acids: CASRPLTDEKLFF. CDR3 sequence (DNA): TGCGCCAGCAGGCCCTTGACAGATGAAAAACTGTTTTTT.